This T cell receptor (beta chain) is drawn from a study of T cells after yellow fever vaccination. Study-level information: Preparation used SMART-Seq v4 Ultra Low Input for the low-cell-number fractions.

V lost 6 bases to trimming and J lost 4 bases, with 16 bases between them. The CDR3 totals 15 residues. Broader study findings: Weaker, the secondary response peaked sooner, at day 5 versus 15.

This clonotype was observed many times. Its specificity is unknown. The 5'RACE template-switching step produced TCR cDNA and added a universal primer site and UMIs. Via MiXCR, TCRdb re-called the 5' RACE reads, giving one row per CDR3 protein. The table has about 350,000 distinct CDR3 sequences, around 12% seen once; the top ten hold roughly 3.1%. Sequences were derived from CD4+ T cells sorted from PBMCs, sampled 15 days after the yellow fever booster vaccination. This clonotype was obtained from a man between 18 and 35 years old who received the YFV17D yellow fever vaccine. The chain couples TRBV12-3 or TRBV12-4 to TRBJ1-5; D ambiguous. For the CDR3, the DNA is TGTGCCAGCAGACTATCGGGAGGATCGAATCAGCCCCAGCATTTT. Translation gives CASRLSGGSNQPQHF.